This TCR beta chain was recovered during a study of CD8 T cells in Susac syndrome. The RNA input was roughly 0.45 to 1 ug, and it was reverse transcribed with random hexamers. One entry per CDR3 protein, called by TCRdb with MiXCR from the immunoSEQ multiplex PCR reads. The sample holds around 280,000 distinct CDR3 sequences, 92% seen once. From blood CD8+ and CD4+ T cells, TCR beta sequences were generated. CD8+ and CD4+ T cells were negatively isolated; TEMRA cells were FACS-enriched. The V gene's germline CDR1 is ENHRY and CDR2 SYGVKD. The V end was cut by 0 bases, the J end by 4 bases, with 7 bases between. This CDR3 is 14 amino acids long.

The TCR originated in a human donor with multiple sclerosis. The specimen was CD4+ T cells from PBMCs. This sequence joins TRBV10-3 and TRBJ2-1; D call uncertain. The CDR3 loop is CAISESWDYNEQFF. DNA of the CDR3: TGTGCCATCAGTGAGTCTTGGGATTACAATGAGCAGTTCTTC.